This TCR beta chain emerged from a study of T cells in Graves' hyperthyroidism and ophthalmopathy. In patients aged 18 to 65, hyperthyroidism was newly diagnosed, with duration under 2 months. Exclusion of a patient resulted from uncontrolled infection, other autoimmune disease, pregnancy or lactation. V was pared by 4 bases and J by 9 bases, with 10 bases between. The length of the CDR3 is 12 residues. Germline V gene data show CDR1 as MNHEY and CDR2 as SVGEGT. This clonotype has a handful of counts. Authors of the study amplified TCR beta CDR3 regions from RNA transcripts. HTBI primers were employed in a first-round RT-PCR of the TCR CDR3. TCRdb used MiXCR to reprocess the multiplex PCR reads, holding one entry per CDR3 protein. The table lists a few hundred thousand distinct CDR3 sequences, roughly 14% of them singletons, with roughly 15% in the top ten.

The material sequenced was blood. The receptor comes from a woman aged 18-30 years with Graves' hyperthyroidism. This chain connects TRBV6-2 or TRBV6-3 to TRBJ2-1; D gene ambiguous. The chain's CDR3 is CASSSQNGEQFF. CDR3 in DNA: TGTGCCAGCAGTTCTCAGAATGGTGAGCAGTTCTTC.